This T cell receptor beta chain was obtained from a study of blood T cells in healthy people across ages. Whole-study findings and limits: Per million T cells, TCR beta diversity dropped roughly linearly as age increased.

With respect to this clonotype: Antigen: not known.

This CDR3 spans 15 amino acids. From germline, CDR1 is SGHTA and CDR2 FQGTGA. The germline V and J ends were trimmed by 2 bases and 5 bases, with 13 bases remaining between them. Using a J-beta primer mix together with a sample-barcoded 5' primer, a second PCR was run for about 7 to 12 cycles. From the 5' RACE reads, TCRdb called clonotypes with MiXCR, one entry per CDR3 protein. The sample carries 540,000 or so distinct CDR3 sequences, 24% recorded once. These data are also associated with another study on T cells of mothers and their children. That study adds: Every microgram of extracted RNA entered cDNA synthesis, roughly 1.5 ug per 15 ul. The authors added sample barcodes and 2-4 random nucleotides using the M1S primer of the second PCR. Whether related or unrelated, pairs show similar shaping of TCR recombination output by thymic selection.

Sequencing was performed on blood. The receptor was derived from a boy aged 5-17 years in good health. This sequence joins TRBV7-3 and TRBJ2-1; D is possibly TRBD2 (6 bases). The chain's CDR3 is CASSLWVDYNNEQFF. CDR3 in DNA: TGTGCCAGCAGCTTATGGGTGGACTATAACAATGAGCAGTTCTTC.